The 13 T cell receptor beta chains below were found in one sample sequenced in a study of T cells in Graves' hyperthyroidism and ophthalmopathy. There were TCR beta CDR3 regions amplified from RNA transcripts. First-round RT-PCR of the TCR CDR3 relied on the HTBI primer set. TCRdb reprocessed the multiplex PCR reads via MiXCR and lists one record per CDR3 protein. The data hold approximately 370,000 distinct CDR3 sequences, with about 15% observed a single time. Sample: blood. The receptors originated from a woman aged 30 to 39 with Graves' hyperthyroidism that later progressed to Graves' ophthalmopathy.

J is TRBJ2-7 and V is TRBV6-5; D ambiguous. V was cut by 2 bases and J by 3 bases, with 11 bases left in between. CDR3 length: 14 residues. Germline-derived CDR1 and CDR2 are MNHEY and SVGAGI. CDR3 residues: CASSYGGANYEQYF. The CDR3 nucleotides read TGTGCCAGCAGTTACGGTGGCGCCAACTACGAGCAGTACTTC.

This clonotype was observed a few times. The V gene is TRBV30, the J gene TRBJ1-2; D is undetermined. The CDR3 length is 11 residues. Germline CDR1 and CDR2: GTSNPN and SVGIG (reference sequence). V was shortened by 6 bases and J by 4 bases, with 9 bases between the two germline ends. As DNA, the CDR3 is TGTGCCTGTTCTCAGAGCTATGGCTACACCTTC. Translated, it gives CACSQSYGYTF.

Ten or more counts support this clonotype. The chain combines TRBV29-1 with TRBJ2-3; 7 nucleotides match TRBD1. Germline V gene data show CDR1 as SQVTM and CDR2 as ANQGSEA. This CDR3 contains 15 residues. The V gene end was trimmed by 1 base and the J gene end by 4 bases; junction bases not matched to a gene: 8. The DNA for the CDR3 is TGCAGCGTTGAAGTAACAGGGGATGAGTCAGATACGCAGTATTTT. Protein product: CSVEVTGDESDTQYF.

The chain combines TRBV11-2 with TRBJ2-1; D call uncertain. This CDR3 has 9 amino acids. Trimming removed 11 bases at V and 7 bases at J, with 6 bases between. The V gene's germline CDR1 is SGHAT and CDR2 FQNNGV. CDR3 amino acids: CAGDNEQFF. The CDR3 DNA sequence: TGTGCCGGAGATAATGAGCAGTTCTTC.

This clonotype showed up many times. The chain uses TRBV19 and TRBJ1-5; a weak D match, TRBD1 (6 bases). Germline CDR1 is LNHDA and CDR2 is SQIVND (reference sequence). This CDR3 region has 15 residues. With 0 bases removed from V and 3 bases from J, the gap between germline ends came to 9 bases. CDR3 residues: CASSIDTGSNQPQHF. The CDR3 DNA is TGTGCCAGTAGTATAGATACAGGGTCCAATCAGCCCCAGCATTTT.

This clonotype was picked up many times. The chain is built from TRBV5-8 and TRBJ2-2; 8 bases map to TRBD1. This CDR3 region has 16 residues. Trimming cost V 0 bases and J 6 bases; bases outside gene matches: 7. CDR1 and CDR2 (germline): SGHTS, YDEGEE. The CDR3 bases are TGTGCCAGCAGCTTGGCCGGGACAGGCAGGGCCGGGGAGCTGTTTTTT. Amino acids: CASSLAGTGRAGELFF.

This clonotype was observed many times. The gene calls are TRBV28 and TRBJ2-3; D is possibly TRBD1 (5 bases). The CDR3 consists of 15 residues. Germline-derived CDR1 and CDR2 are MDHEN and SYDVKM. V was clipped by 3 bases and J by 7 bases, with 17 bases between them. The CDR3 coding sequence is TGTGCCAGCAGTTTTGGTCGGCAGGGTCGTTATACGCAGTATTTT. Its translation: CASSFGRQGRYTQYF.

This clonotype was detected ten times or more. V usage is TRBV3-1 and J usage is TRBJ2-7; perhaps TRBD2 as D (6 bases). The CDR3 is 14 residues long. The germline V and J ends were trimmed by 5 bases and 5 bases, with 16 bases remaining between them. The germline V gene has CDR1 LGHDT and CDR2 YNNKEL (reference sequence). The CDR3 spells CASSERGGTDEQYF. CDR3 sequence (DNA): TGTGCCAGCAGCGAACGCGGCGGGACCGACGAGCAGTACTTC.

Ten or more counts support this clonotype. This rearrangement joins TRBV6-1 to TRBJ2-7; possible D gene TRBD2, 6 bases. The length of the CDR3 is 15 residues. V was clipped by 5 bases and J by 4 bases, with 18 bases between them. Germline lookup yields CDR1 MNHNS and CDR2 SASEGT. CDR3 sequence reads: CASSPARLVLYEQYF. In DNA form, the CDR3 reads TGTGCCAGCAGTCCCGCTCGACTAGTACTGTACGAGCAGTACTTC.

This clonotype was picked up many times. CDR3 protein: CASSYSRGGTEAFF. The CDR3 region has the DNA TGTGCCAGCAGTTACTCACGGGGTGGGACTGAAGCTTTCTTT. This sequence joins TRBV6-6 and TRBJ1-1, with unresolved D. There are 14 residues in the CDR3. Germline lookup yields CDR1 MNHNY and CDR2 SVGAGI (reference sequence). With 0 bases removed from V and 5 bases from J, the gap between germline ends came to 10 bases.

This clonotype has at least ten counts. This chain uses TRBV20-1 with TRBJ2-5; TRBD2 aligns across 8 bases. The CDR3 sequence is 16 residues long. Looked up from germline, CDR1 is DFQATT and CDR2 is SNEGSKA (reference sequence). With V trimmed by 0 bases and J by 5 bases, 11 bases remained unmatched. The CDR3 loop reads CSARDPGGDSGETQYF. The CDR3, as DNA: TGCAGTGCTAGAGACCCGGGGGGGGATTCAGGGGAGACCCAGTACTTC.

This clonotype was observed a single time. A read error may explain this, as a much larger clone is one base away. V is TRBV7-2 and J is TRBJ1-6; D uncertain. CDR3 length equals 15 residues. V was cut by 1 base and J by 5 bases, with 9 bases left in between. Germline V lookup: CDR1 SGHTA, CDR2 FQGNSA. The CDR3 DNA is TGTGCCAGCAGCTTAGGCGGATTCCATAATTCACCCCTCCACTTT. Translated: CASSLGGFHNSPLHF.

The V gene is TRBV3-1, the J gene TRBJ2-1; 7 bases are a match to TRBD1. The germline gives CDR1 LGHDT, CDR2 YNNKEL (reference sequence). The CDR3 is 12 residues long. The ends lost 7 bases at V and 7 bases at J; junction bases unmatched: 4. CDR3 amino acids: CASKGGENEQFF. DNA of the CDR3: TGTGCCAGCAAAGGGGGCGAGAATGAGCAGTTCTTC.